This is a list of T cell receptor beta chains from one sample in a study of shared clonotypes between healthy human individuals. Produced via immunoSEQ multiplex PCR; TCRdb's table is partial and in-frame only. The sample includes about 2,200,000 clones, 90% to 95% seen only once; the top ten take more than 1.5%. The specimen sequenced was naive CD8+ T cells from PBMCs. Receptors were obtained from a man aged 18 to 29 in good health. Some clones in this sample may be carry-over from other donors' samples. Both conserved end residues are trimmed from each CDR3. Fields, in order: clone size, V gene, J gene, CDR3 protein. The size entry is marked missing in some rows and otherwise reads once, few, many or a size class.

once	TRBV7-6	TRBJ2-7	ASSPRTSSYEQY
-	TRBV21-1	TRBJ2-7	ASSPSGLRSYEQY
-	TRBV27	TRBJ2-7	ASSFKTGWSYEQY
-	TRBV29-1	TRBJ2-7	SMRTGYEQY
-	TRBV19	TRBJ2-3	ASSDRDTDTQY
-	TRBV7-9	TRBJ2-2	ASSLVGPTGELF
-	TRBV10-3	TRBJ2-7	AISMSGDLYEQY
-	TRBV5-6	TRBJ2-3	ASSLSLLDTQY
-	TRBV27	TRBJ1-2	ASSPTSGSAYYGYT
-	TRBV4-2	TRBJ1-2	ASSQPGPGQGDGYT
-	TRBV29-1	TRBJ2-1	SAGFIVSGGNEQF
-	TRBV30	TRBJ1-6	AWGAGGGYNSPLH
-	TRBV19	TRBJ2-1	ASSILFSASSYNEQF
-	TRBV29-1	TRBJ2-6	SVSGFAGPSSGANVLT
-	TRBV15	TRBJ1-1	ATSPQEVGNTEAF
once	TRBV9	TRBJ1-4	ASSVGQSNEKLF
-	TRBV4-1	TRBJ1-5	ASSQDRQRNQPQH
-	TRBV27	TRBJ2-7	ASSLSAGLILYEQY
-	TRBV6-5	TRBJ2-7	ASSYGGTSLYEQY
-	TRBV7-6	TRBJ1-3	ASSLSPGFSGNTIY
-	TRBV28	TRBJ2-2	ASSFPTSDRVDTGELF
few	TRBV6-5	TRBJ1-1	ASSPGETAVAF
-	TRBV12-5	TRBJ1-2	ASGSRDSPNYGYT
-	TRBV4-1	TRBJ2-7	ASSEIGPVYEQY
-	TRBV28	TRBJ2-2	ASSILAGEGDGELF
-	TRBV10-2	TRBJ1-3	ASRGGAGNTIY
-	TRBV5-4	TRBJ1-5	ASSPDRGRNQPQH
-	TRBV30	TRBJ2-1	AWTHLGLAYNEQF
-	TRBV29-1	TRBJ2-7	SVVSWESGSTPYEQY
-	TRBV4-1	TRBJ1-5	ASSQDQPQH
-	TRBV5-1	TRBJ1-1	ASSWTGRHPNTEAF
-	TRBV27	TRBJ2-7	ASSSHSYEQY
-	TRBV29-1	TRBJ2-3	SVWTGGYTDTQY
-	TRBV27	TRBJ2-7	ASSWGIKAYEQY
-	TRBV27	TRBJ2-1	ATLGQGKNEQF
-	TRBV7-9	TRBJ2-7	ASSLVGGTGPYEQY
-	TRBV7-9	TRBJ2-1	ASSLSIYNEQF
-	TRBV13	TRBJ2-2	ASSLDMDEGAETGELF
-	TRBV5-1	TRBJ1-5	ASSLDTGGNQPQH
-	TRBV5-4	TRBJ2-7	ASSLAGGQTNEQY
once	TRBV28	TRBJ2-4	ASSLARFGGGRINIQY
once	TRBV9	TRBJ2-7	ASSPGQGPSYEQY
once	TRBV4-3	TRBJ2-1	ASSQVYGGEWNEQF
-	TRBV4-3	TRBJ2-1	ASSRGEGAGFNEQF
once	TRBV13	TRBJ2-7	ASSYGQATYEQY
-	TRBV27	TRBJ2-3	ASSPTGTYTDTQY
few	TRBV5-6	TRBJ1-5	ASSFGDQPQH
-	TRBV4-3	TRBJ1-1	ASSRLLTGNTEAF
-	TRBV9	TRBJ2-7	ASSEGPGTSNEQY
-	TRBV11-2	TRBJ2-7	ASSLGSSGRSGEQY